One and the same sample provided the 3 T cell receptor beta chains below, sequenced in a study of shared clonotypes between healthy human individuals. TCRdb's copy holds only in-frame clones and misses some; the assay was immunoSEQ multiplex PCR. The repertoire holds over a million clones, with around 78% as singletons. The specimen was memory CD4+ T cells from PBMCs. Regarding subset: CD45RA-negative fraction. These receptor sequences come from a man between 18 and 35 years old in good health. Some clones in this sample may be carry-over from other donors' samples.

The chain carries TRBV28 and TRBJ2-7; 12 bases line up with TRBD1. After removal of 7 bases from V and 4 bases from J, the junction contained 8 bases not matched to a gene. Germline CDR1 and CDR2: MDHEN and SYDVKM. CDR3 size: 15 residues. The CDR3 sequence: CASTPGDRGLYEQYF. CDR3 nucleotide sequence: TGTGCCAGCACCCCCGGGGACAGGGGGCTTTACGAGCAGTACTTC.

This clone was counted a few times. The rearrangement joins TRBV28 to TRBJ1-2; D is ambiguous. This CDR3 has 12 residues. V gave up 5 bases and J gave up 8 bases, with 12 bases separating them. From germline, CDR1 is MDHEN and CDR2 SYDVKM. The CDR3 is CASSTPLRGYTF. DNA of the CDR3: TGTGCCAGCAGTACTCCGCTCAGGGGCTACACCTTC.

V is TRBV5-4 and J is TRBJ1-4; D is unclear. Germline values: CDR1 SGHNT, CDR2 YYREEE (reference sequence). Trimming removed 0 bases from V and 3 bases from J, with 3 bases in between. The CDR3 totals 13 residues. CDR3 in DNA: TGTGCCAGCAGCTTGGTGGCTAATGAAAAACTGTTTTTT. This encodes CASSLVANEKLFF.